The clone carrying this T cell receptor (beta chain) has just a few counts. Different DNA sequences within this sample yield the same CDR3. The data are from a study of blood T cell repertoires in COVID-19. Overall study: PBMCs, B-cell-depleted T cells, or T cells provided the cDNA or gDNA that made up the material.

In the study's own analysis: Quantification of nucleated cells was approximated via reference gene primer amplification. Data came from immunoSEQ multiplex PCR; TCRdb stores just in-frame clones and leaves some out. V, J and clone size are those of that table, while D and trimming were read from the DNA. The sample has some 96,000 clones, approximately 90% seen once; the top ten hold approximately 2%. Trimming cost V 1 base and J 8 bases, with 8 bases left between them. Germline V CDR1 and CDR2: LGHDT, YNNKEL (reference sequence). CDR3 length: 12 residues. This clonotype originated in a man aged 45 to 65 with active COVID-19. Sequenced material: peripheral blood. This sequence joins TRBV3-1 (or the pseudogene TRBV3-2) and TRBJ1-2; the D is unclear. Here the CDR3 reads CASSQAGSGYTF. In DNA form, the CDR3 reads TGTGCCAGCAGCCAAGCCGGTTCCGGCTACACCTTC.